These 10 T cell receptor beta chains came from one sample sequenced in a study of blood T cell repertoires in COVID-19. The data were produced by immunoSEQ multiplex PCR, yet TCRdb's version contains in-frame clones alone and is incomplete. The sample has about 160,000 clones; around four fifths are singletons. Input material: peripheral blood. Every receptor here comes from a man aged 65-85 years who had recovered from COVID-19.

The V call is TRBV4-3, the J call TRBJ2-2; 7 nucleotides align to TRBD1. The ends lost 4 bases at V and 4 bases at J; junction bases unmatched: 0. The germline V gene encodes CDR1 LGHNA and CDR2 YSLEER. The CDR3 covers 13 residues. CDR3 loop: CASSRQGTGELFF. The CDR3 region has the DNA TGCGCCAGCAGCCGACAGGGCACCGGGGAGCTGTTTTTT.

The rearrangement joins TRBV5-1 to TRBJ2-5, with 7 bases that match TRBD1. V lost 0 bases to trimming and J lost 2 bases; unmatched junction nucleotides: 1. CDR3 length: 14 residues. The germline V gene has CDR1 SGHRS and CDR2 YFSETQ. Written as DNA, the CDR3 is TGCGCCAGCAGCTTGGTGGGACAGCAAGAGACCCAGTACTTC. It yields the protein CASSLVGQQETQYF.

This clone was picked up a small number of times. The J gene is TRBJ2-7, the V gene TRBV5-1; TRBD1 matches 10 bases. The CDR3 consists of 16 residues. The germline CDR1 and CDR2 sequences are SGHRS and YFSETQ. V shed 2 bases, J shed 4 bases, and the junction held 9 bases outside the gene matches. CDR3 loop: CASSLNRDRGWYEQYF. DNA of the CDR3: TGCGCCAGCAGCTTAAATAGGGACAGGGGATGGTACGAGCAGTACTTC.

CDR3 nucleotide sequence: TGTGCCTGGGTAACAGGGTTTGGTTCACCCCTCCACTTT. Translated: CAWVTGFGSPLHF. The chain recombines TRBV30 with TRBJ1-6; D perhaps matches TRBD1 (6 bases). V lost 5 bases, J lost 9 bases, and 14 bases lay in between. Per the germline V gene, CDR1 is GTSNPN and CDR2 is SVGIG (reference sequence). This CDR3 spans 13 amino acids. The full variable domain, rest sourced from reference TRBV30 and TRBJ1-6, is SQTIHQWPATLVQPVGSPLSLECTVEGTSNPNLYWYRQAAGRGLQLLFYSVGIGQISSEVPQNLSASRPQDRQFILSSKKLLLSDSGFYLCAWVTGFGSPLHFGNGTRLTVT.

J is TRBJ1-1 and V is TRBV7-9; D not resolved. The V end lost 5 bases, the J end lost 1 base, and 11 bases lay between the germline ends. The germline gives CDR1 SEHNR, CDR2 FQNEAQ (reference sequence). This CDR3 comprises 14 residues. The CDR3 region has the DNA TGTGCCAGCAGCCTGACACTCCAGAACACTGAAGCTTTCTTT. It translates to CASSLTLQNTEAFF.

This chain joins TRBV30 and TRBJ2-7, with TRBD2 identical over 11 bases. The ends lost 8 bases at V and 4 bases at J; junction bases unmatched: 7. Germline V lookup: CDR1 GTSNPN, CDR2 SVGIG (reference sequence). This CDR3 is 13 amino acids long. The chain's CDR3 is CAGRASGRYEQYF. The CDR3, as DNA: TGTGCCGGACGGGCTAGCGGGAGGTACGAGCAGTACTTC.

This clone was seen only once. V gene TRBV5-4 combines with J gene TRBJ2-7; 9 nucleotides line up with TRBD1. CDR1 SGHNT and CDR2 YYREEE come from the germline V gene (reference sequence). The CDR3 is 14 residues long. The CDR3 DNA reads as TGTGCTACCAACTCGGACAGGGGTGGAGACGAGCAGTACTTC. This translates into CATNSDRGGDEQYF.

The J gene is TRBJ1-6, the V gene TRBV5-4; D not resolved. The germline V and J ends were trimmed by 4 bases and 7 bases, with 9 bases remaining between them. Germline values: CDR1 SGHNT, CDR2 YYREEE (reference sequence). The CDR3 is 13 residues long. In nucleotides, the CDR3 is TGTGCCAGCAGCCGTCAGGCCAATTCACCCCTCCACTTT. Its translation: CASSRQANSPLHF.

This chain connects TRBV6-1 to TRBJ2-2, with 11 bases matching TRBD2. The CDR3 extends over 16 amino acids. Trimming removed 2 bases from V and 7 bases from J; junction bases left unmatched: 6. The germline CDR1 and CDR2 sequences are MNHNS and SASEGT. The CDR3 here is CASSERTSGSSGELFF. DNA of the CDR3: TGTGCCAGCAGTGAACGAACTAGCGGGAGTAGCGGGGAGCTGTTTTTT.

There are a few counts of this clone. The gene calls are TRBV5-4 and TRBJ2-1, with 8 bases fitting TRBD2. Per germline, CDR1 SGHNT and CDR2 YYREEE (reference sequence). V dropped 6 bases and J dropped 6; count of bases not matched to a gene: 14. This CDR3 spans 16 amino acids. The CDR3 sequence is CASIPGGAGGLNEQFF. The CDR3 DNA reads TGTGCCAGCATCCCCGGGGGGGCGGGAGGTCTCAATGAGCAGTTCTTC.